The text below deals with one TCR beta chain. Its antigen is currently unknown. This entry comes from a study of a mutant IDH1 vaccine in newly diagnosed glioma. Whole-study context: Initiation of the vaccine course occurred 4-6 weeks after radiotherapy alone, or alongside temozolomide cycles. Prior therapy was radiotherapy, temozolomide, or both; most received both.

The table came from immunoSEQ multiplex PCR; TCRdb's copy has only in-frame clones and leaves some out. Among 30,000 to 35,000 clones listed, approximately 92% were seen once. This CDR3 contains 11 residues. Deletions cut 4 bases from V and 7 bases from J, with 8 bases between. CDR1 is DFQATT, CDR2 SNEGSKA, per germline (reference sequence). Time point reported: week 47, end of study. Vaccination used 300 ug of mutant IDH1 20-mer peptide per dose, with topical imiquimod. New astrocytomas of WHO grade 3 or 4 that were IDH1-mutant and ATRX-lost were found in the donors. The sequence came from a woman aged 40 to 50 with glioma. Sequencing was performed on PBMCs, taken from a glioma patient whose treatment included an IDH1 peptide vaccine. The chain uses TRBV20-1 and TRBJ1-3; the D is unclear. CDR3 sequence (DNA): TGCAGTGCTACCTGGAGGAACACCATATATTTT. This encodes CSATWRNTIYF.